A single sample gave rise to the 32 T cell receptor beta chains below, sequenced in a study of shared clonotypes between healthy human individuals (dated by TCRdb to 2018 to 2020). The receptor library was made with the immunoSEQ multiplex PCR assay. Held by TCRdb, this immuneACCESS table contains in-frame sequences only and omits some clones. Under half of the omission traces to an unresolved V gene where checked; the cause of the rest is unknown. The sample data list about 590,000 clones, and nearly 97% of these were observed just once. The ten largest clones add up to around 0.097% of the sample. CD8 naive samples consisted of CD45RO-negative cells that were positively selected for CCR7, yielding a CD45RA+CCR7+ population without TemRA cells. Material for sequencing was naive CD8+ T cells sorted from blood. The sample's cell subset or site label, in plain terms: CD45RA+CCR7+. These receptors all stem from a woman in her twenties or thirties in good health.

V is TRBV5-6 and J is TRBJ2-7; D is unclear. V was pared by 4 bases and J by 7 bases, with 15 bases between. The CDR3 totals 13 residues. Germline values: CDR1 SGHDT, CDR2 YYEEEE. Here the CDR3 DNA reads TGTGCCAGCAGCCCTAACTTGCGCTTGGAGCAGTACTTC. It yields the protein CASSPNLRLEQYF.

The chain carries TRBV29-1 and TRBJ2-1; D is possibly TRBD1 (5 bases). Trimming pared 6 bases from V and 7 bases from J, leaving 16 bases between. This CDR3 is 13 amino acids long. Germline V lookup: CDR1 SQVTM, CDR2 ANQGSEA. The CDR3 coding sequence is TGCAGCGTGCCTAGTGTAGGGGTTAATGAGCAGTTCTTC. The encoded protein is CSVPSVGVNEQFF.

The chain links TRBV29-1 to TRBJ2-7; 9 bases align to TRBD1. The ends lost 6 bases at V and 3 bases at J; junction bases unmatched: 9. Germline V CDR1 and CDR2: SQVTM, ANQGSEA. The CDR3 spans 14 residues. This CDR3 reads CSVLSDRGGYEQYF. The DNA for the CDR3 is TGCAGCGTCCTATCGGACAGGGGAGGCTACGAGCAGTACTTC.

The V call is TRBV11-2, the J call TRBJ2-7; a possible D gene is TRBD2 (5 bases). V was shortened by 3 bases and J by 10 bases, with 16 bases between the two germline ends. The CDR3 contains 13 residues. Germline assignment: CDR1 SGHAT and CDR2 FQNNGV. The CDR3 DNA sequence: TGTGCCAGCAGCTTTATAAACTCTGGACTCCAGTACTTC. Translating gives CASSFINSGLQYF.

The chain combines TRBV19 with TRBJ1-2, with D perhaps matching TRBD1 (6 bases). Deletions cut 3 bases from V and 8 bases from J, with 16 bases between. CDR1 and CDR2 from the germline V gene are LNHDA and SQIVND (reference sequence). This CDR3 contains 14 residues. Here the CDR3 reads CASSIGGAWIGYTF. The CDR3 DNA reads TGTGCCAGTAGTATTGGGGGCGCTTGGATCGGCTACACCTTC.

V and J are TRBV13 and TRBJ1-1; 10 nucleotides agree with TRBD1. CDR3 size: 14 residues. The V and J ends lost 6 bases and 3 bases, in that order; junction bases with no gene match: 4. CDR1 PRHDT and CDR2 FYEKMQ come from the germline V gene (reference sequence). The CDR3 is CASSSGTGDTEAFF. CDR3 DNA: TGTGCCAGCAGTTCCGGGACAGGGGACACTGAAGCTTTCTTT.

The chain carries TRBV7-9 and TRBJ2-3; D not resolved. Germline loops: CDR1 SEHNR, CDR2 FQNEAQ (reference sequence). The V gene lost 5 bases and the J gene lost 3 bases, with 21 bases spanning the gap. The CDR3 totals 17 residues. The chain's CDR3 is CASSEDSVFGHTDTQYF. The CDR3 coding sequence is TGTGCCAGCAGCGAAGATTCCGTGTTTGGGCATACAGATACGCAGTATTTT.

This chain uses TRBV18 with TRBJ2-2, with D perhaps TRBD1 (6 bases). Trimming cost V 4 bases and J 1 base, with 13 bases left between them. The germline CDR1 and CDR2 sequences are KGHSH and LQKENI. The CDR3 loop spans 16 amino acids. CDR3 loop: CASSLTQGRNTGELFF. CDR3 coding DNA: TGTGCCAGCTCACTCACACAGGGCAGGAACACCGGGGAGCTGTTTTTT. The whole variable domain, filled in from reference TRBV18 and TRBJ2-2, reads NAGVMQNPRHLVRRRGQEARLRCSPMKGHSHVYWYRQLPEEGLKFMVYLQKENIIDESGMPKERFSAEFPKEGPSILRIQQVVRGDSAAYFCASSLTQGRNTGELFFGEGSRLTVL.

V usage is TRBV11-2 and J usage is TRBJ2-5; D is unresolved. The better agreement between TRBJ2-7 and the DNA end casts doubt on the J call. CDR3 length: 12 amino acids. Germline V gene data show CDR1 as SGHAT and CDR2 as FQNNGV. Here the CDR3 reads CASSFAGDEQYF. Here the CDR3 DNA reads TGTGCCAGCAGCTTTGCCGGTGACGAGCAGTACTTC.

CDR3 coding DNA: TGTGCCAGCAGCTTGGGTGGGGACTGGAACTATGGCTACACCTTC. Its protein product is CASSLGGDWNYGYTF. The J gene is TRBJ1-2, the V gene TRBV7-9, with a possible D match to TRBD1 (5 bases). The CDR3 covers 15 residues. Germline CDR1 reads SEHNR; CDR2 reads FQNEAQ (reference sequence). V lost 3 bases, J lost 2 bases, and 13 bases lay in between. The full variable domain, in which reference TRBV7-9 and TRBJ1-2 provide the parts outside the CDR3, is DTGVSQNPRHKITKRGQNVTFRCDPISEHNRLYWYRQTLGQGPEFLTYFQNEAQLEKSRLLSDRFSAERPKGSFSTLEIQRTEQGDSAMYLCASSLGGDWNYGYTFGSGTRLTVV.

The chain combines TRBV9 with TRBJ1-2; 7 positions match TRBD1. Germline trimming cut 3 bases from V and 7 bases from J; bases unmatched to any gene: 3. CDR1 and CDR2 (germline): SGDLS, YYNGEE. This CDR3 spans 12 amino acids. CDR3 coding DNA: TGTGCCAGCAGCGGCGACAGGGTTGGCTACACCTTC. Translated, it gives CASSGDRVGYTF.

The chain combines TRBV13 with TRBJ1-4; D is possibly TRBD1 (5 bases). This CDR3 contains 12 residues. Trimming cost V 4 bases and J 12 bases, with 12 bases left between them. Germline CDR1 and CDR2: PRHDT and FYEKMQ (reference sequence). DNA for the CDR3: TGTGCCAGCAGCTCGCAGGGAGCCCAACTGTTTTTT. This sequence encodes CASSSQGAQLFF.

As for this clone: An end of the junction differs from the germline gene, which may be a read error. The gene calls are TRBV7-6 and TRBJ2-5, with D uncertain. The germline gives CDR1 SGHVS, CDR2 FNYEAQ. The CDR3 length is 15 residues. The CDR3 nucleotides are TGTGCCAGCAGCGTCCTTTATGGAACTCAAGAGACTCAGTACTTC. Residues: CASSVLYGTQETQYF.

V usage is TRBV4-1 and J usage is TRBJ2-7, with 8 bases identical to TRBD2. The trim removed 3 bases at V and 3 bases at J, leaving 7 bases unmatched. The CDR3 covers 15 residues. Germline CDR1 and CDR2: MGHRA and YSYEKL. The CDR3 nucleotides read TGCGCCAGCAGCCAGTTAGCGGGAAGCTTCTACGAGCAGTACTTC. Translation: CASSQLAGSFYEQYF.

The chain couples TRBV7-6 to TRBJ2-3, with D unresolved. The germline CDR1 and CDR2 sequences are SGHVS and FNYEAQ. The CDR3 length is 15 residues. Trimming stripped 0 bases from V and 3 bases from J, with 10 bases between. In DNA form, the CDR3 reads TGTGCCAGCAGCTTAGCTGGCGGAGAGACAGATACGCAGTATTTT. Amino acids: CASSLAGGETDTQYF. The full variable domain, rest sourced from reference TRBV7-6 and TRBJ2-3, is GAGVSQSPRYKVTKRGQDVALRCDPISGHVSLYWYRQALGQGPEFLTYFNYEAQQDKSGLPNDRFSAERPEGSISTLTIQRTEQRDSAMYRCASSLAGGETDTQYFGPGTRLTVL.

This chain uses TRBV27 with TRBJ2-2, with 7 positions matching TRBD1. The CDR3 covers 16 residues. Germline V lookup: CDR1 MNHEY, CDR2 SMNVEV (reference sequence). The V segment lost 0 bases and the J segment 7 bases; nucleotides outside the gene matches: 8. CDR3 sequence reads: CASSLSGGAGVGELFF. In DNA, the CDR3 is TGTGCCAGCAGTTTATCAGGGGGCGCAGGTGTCGGGGAGCTGTTTTTT.

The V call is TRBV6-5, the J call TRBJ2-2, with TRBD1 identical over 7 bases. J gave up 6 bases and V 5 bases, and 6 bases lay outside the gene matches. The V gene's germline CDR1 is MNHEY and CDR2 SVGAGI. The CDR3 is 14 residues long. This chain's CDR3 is CASSDREPSGELFF. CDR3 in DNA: TGTGCCAGCAGTGACAGGGAGCCTTCCGGGGAGCTGTTTTTT.

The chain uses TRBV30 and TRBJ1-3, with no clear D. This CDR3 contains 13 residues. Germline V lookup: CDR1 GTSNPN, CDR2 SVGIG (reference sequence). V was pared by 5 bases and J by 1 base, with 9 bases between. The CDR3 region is CAWSGMSGNTIYF. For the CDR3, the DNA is TGTGCCTGGTCGGGGATGTCTGGAAACACCATATATTTT.

The DNA for the CDR3 is TGTGCCAGCAGCGTAAGCCGAACGGGACCCCCGAGGGAAGAGACCCAGTACTTC. This translates into CASSVSRTGPPREETQYF. The chain employs TRBV9 and TRBJ2-5; D tentatively reads TRBD1 or TRBD2 (5 bases each). The CDR3 is 18 amino acids. V lost 1 base to trimming and J lost 3 bases, with 22 bases between them. Germline assignment: CDR1 SGDLS and CDR2 YYNGEE. Together with reference TRBV9 and TRBJ2-5, the CDR3 gives the full variable domain: DSGVTQTPKHLITATGQRVTLRCSPRSGDLSVYWYQQSLDQGLQFLIQYYNGEERAKGNILERFSAQQFPDLHSELNLSSLELGDSALYFCASSVSRTGPPREETQYFGPGTRLLVL.

The CDR3 sequence is CASSDSASGKNTGELFF. The CDR3 DNA is TGTGCCAGCAGCGACAGCGCTAGCGGGAAGAACACCGGGGAGCTGTTTTTT. This rearrangement joins TRBV9 to TRBJ2-2, with TRBD2 matching over 9 bases. V lost 3 bases, J lost 1 base, and 7 bases stayed unmatched. The CDR3 sequence is 17 residues long. Germline CDR1 reads SGDLS; CDR2 reads YYNGEE.

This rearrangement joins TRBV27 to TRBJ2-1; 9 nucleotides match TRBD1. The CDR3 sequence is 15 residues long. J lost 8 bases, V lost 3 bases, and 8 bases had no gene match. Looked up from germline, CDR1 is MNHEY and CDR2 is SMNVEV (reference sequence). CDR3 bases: TGTGCCAGCAGTTTCCTGACAGGGGGTGGGGATGAGCAGTTCTTC. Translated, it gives CASSFLTGGGDEQFF.

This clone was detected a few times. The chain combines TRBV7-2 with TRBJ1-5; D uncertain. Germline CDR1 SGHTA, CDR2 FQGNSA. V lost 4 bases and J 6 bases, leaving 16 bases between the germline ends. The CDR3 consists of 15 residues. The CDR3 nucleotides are TGTGCCAGCAGCTCCGGGCCCCGCCGTGGTCAGCCCCAGCATTTT. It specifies CASSSGPRRGQPQHF. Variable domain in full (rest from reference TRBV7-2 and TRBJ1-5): GAGVSQSPSNKVTEKGKDVELRCDPISGHTALYWYRQSLGQGLEFLIYFQGNSAPDKSGLPSDRFSAERTGGSVSTLTIQRTQQEDSAVYLCASSSGPRRGQPQHFGDGTRLSIL.

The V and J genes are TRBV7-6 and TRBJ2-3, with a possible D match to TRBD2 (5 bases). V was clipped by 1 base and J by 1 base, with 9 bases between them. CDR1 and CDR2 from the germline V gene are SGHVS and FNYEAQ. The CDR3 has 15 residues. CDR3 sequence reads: CASSLERTGTDTQYF. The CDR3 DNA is TGTGCCAGCAGCTTAGAGCGGACGGGCACAGATACGCAGTATTTT.

CDR3 residues: CASSLPRLADNNEQFF. DNA of the CDR3: TGTGCCAGCAGCTTACCCCGGCTAGCGGATAACAATGAGCAGTTCTTC. The rearrangement uses TRBV13 and TRBJ2-1; 7 positions agree with TRBD2. CDR3 size: 16 residues. V lost 2 bases to trimming and J lost 5 bases; unmatched junction nucleotides: 9. Germline assignment: CDR1 PRHDT and CDR2 FYEKMQ (reference sequence). Based on the CDR3 plus reference TRBV13 and TRBJ2-1, the full variable domain is AAGVIQSPRHLIKEKRETATLKCYPIPRHDTVYWYQQGPGQDPQFLISFYEKMQSDKGSIPDRFSAQQFSDYHSELNMSSLELGDSALYFCASSLPRLADNNEQFFGPGTRLTVL.

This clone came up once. The CDR3 DNA sequence: TGTGCCAGCAGCGCACGGATTTTTTACGAGCAGTACTTC. As protein: CASSARIFYEQYF. The chain is built from TRBV11-2 and TRBJ2-7; no firm D call. Deletions cut 5 bases from V and 4 bases from J, with 12 bases between. The CDR3 loop spans 13 amino acids. Germline CDR1 is SGHAT and CDR2 is FQNNGV.

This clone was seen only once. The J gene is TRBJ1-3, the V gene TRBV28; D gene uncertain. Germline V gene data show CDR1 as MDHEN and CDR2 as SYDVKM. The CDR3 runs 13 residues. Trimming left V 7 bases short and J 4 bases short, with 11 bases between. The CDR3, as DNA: TGTGCCAGCACAAACTCGGGGGGAAACACCATATATTTT. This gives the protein CASTNSGGNTIYF.

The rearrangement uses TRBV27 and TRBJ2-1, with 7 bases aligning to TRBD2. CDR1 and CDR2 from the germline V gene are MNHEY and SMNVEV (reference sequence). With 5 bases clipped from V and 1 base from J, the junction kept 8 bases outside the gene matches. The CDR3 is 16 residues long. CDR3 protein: CASSLFPSGSYNEQFF. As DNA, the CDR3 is TGTGCCAGCAGTCTCTTCCCTAGCGGTTCCTACAATGAGCAGTTCTTC.

The CDR3 reads CASSLSGGLEQYF. The CDR3 bases are TGTGCCAGCAGTTTAAGCGGGGGGCTAGAGCAGTACTTC. This chain joins TRBV28 and TRBJ2-7; 9 nucleotides align to TRBD2. CDR1 and CDR2 from the germline V gene are MDHEN and SYDVKM. The V and J ends lost 2 bases and 7 bases, in that order; junction bases with no gene match: 3. This CDR3 comprises 13 residues.

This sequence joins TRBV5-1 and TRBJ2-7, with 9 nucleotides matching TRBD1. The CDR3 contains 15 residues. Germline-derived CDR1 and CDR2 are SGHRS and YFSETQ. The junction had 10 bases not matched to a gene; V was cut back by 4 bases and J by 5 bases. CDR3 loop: CASSGDRARVHEQYF. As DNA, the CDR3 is TGCGCCAGCAGCGGGGACAGGGCTCGTGTGCACGAGCAGTACTTC.

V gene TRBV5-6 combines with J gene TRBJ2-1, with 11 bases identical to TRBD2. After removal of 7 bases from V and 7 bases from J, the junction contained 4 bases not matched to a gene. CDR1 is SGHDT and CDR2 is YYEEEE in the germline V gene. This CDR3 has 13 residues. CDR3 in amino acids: CASVLAGGNEQFF. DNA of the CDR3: TGTGCCAGCGTGCTAGCGGGAGGAAATGAGCAGTTCTTC.

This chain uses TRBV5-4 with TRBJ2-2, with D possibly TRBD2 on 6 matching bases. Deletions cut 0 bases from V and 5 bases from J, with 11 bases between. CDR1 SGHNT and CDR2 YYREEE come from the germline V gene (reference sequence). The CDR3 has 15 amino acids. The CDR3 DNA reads TGTGCCAGCAGCTTGGAGGCGGGGAGGACCGGGGAGCTGTTTTTT. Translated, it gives CASSLEAGRTGELFF. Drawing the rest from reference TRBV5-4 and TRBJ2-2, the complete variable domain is ETGVTQSPTHLIKTRGQQVTLRCSSQSGHNTVSWYQQALGQGPQFIFQYYREEENGRGNFPPRFSGLQFPNYSSELNVNALELDDSALYLCASSLEAGRTGELFFGEGSRLTVL.

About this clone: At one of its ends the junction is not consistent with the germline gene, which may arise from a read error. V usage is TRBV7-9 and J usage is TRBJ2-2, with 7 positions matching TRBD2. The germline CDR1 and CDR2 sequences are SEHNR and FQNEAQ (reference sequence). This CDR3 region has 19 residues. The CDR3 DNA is TGTGCCAGCAGCTTAGTGGAGGGTCAGACCGGGGACTACTACACCACCTACATTTTT. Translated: CASSLVEGQTGDYYTTYIF.